This T cell receptor (beta chain) was recovered during a study of shared clonotypes between healthy human individuals. Study-level results: Sampling used blood alone; tissue repertoires probably differ. Non-shared clonotypes showed lower generation probabilities than clonotypes common to all four donors.

The germline V gene encodes CDR1 SGHAT and CDR2 FQNNGV. The CDR3 has 17 residues. V was clipped by 1 base and J by 4 bases; unmatched bases: 11. Of note for this clone: As yet, its antigen is unknown.

As originally analysed: Filtering differed since immunoSEQ provided only junctions, with no quality scores. Assay: immunoSEQ multiplex PCR; the TCRdb copy retains only in-frame clones and omits some. From that table come the V and J calls and clone size; the DNA was used to work out D and trimming. The data hold about 1 million clones, with about three quarters observed a single time. The sequencing input was memory CD4+ T cells sorted from blood. Subset indicated: CD45RA-negative fraction. The sequence came from a man younger than 35 in good health. The genes are TRBV11-2 and TRBJ1-2; 8 bases map to TRBD1. DNA of the CDR3: TGTGCCAGCAGCTTAGCCTCCTGGACAGGGCTCAGCTATGGCTACACCTTC. It is translated as CASSLASWTGLSYGYTF.